This T cell receptor beta chain was sequenced for a study of cytomegalovirus exposure and HLA in healthy donors. The study, taken as a whole, reports: It was reported that TCR beta sequences correctly inferred the HLA-A and HLA-B alleles for most subjects. Diagnosis of cytomegalovirus status made by the classifier reportedly showed high specificity and sensitivity.

The PCR used 60 Vbeta and 13 Jbeta primers. Per the authors' pipeline: Unique TCR beta chains numbered 60 million to 100 million in a later analysis, with roughly 11 million shared. Using immunoSEQ multiplex PCR, the repertoire was profiled, and TCRdb retains in-frame clones only, with some absent. V and J calls and clone size are as listed in that table; D and trimming were resolved from the DNA. The repertoire consists of 120,000 or so clones, with approximately 84% occurring once and the leading ten covering roughly 4.1%. Comments on this clone: Its antigen is unidentified.

Germline assignment: CDR1 MNHEY and CDR2 SVGAGI. This CDR3 is built from 11 residues. J lost 7 bases, V lost 5 bases, and 2 bases had no gene match. The rearrangement links TRBV6-5 to TRBJ2-7, with TRBD2 matching 7 bases. The sequencing sample was made of PBMCs. This clonotype was sampled from a man between 18 and 35 years old in good health and CMV-seropositive. DNA of the CDR3: TGTGCCAGCAGTCACGGGGGGGAGCAGTACTTC. Translation: CASSHGGEQYF.